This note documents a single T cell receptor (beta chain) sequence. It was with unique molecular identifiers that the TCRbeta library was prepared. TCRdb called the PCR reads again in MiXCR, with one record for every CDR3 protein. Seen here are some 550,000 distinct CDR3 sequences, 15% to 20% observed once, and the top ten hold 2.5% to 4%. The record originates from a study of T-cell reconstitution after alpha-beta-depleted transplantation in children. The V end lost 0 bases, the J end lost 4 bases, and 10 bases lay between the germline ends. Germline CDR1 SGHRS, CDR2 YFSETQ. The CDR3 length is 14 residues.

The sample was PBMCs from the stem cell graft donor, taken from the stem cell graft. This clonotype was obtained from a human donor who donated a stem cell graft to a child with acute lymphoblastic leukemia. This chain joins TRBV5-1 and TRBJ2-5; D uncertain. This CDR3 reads CASSLEGSSETQYF. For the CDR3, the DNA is TGCGCCAGCAGCTTGGAAGGTAGTTCAGAGACCCAGTACTTC.